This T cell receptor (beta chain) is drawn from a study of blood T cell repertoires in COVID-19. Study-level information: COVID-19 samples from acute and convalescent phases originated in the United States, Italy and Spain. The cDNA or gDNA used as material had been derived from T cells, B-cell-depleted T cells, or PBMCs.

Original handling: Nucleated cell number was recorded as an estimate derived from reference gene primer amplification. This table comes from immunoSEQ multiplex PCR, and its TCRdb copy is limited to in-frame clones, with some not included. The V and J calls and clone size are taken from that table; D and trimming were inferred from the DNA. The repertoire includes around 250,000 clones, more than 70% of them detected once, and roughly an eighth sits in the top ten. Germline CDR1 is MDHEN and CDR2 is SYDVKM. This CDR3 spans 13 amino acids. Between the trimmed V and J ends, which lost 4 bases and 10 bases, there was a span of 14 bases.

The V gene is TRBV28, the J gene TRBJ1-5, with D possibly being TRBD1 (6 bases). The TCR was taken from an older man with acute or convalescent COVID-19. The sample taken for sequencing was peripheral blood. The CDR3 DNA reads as TGTGCCAGCAGTTGGACAGTCTTTGAACCCCAGCATTTT. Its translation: CASSWTVFEPQHF.